What follows describes a single T cell receptor (beta chain). The junction shows a germline mismatch at one end, possibly a read error. The data originate from a study of blood T cell repertoires in COVID-19. Original data processing: Amplifying reference gene primers gave estimates of nucleated cell counts. Sequencing used immunoSEQ multiplex PCR; TCRdb keeps in-frame clones, though not all of them. The DNA was the basis for D and trimming; V, J and clone size are from that table. Of tens of thousands of clones listed, around 83% were seen once; the top ten hold 3% to 4.5%. CDR3 length: 14 amino acids. Germline values: CDR1 SSHAT, CDR2 FNYEAQ (reference sequence).

V gene TRBV7-7 combines with J gene TRBJ2-3; D possibly corresponds to TRBD1 (6 bases). The sequence was collected from a woman older than 75 with acute or convalescent COVID-19. The sequenced sample was peripheral blood. Here the CDR3 DNA reads TGTGCTAGCAGCTTGTCCCACCAGGGGGATACGCAGTATTTT. This encodes CASSLSHQGDTQYF.